These 7 T cell receptor beta chains originate from one sample sequenced in a study of technical replicates of blood from a few donors. Repertoires were generated with immunoSEQ multiplex PCR, while TCRdb's copy carries only in-frame clones and drops some. The sample lists more than 70,000 clones, just over 90% occurring once. The sample taken for sequencing was T cells isolated from PBMCs. The receptors here all came from a human donor in good health.

The genes are TRBV28 and TRBJ2-7; tentatively, D is TRBD2 (7 bases). The V end was cut by 11 bases, the J end by 6 bases, with 17 bases between. In germline, CDR1 is MDHEN, CDR2 SYDVKM. The CDR3 is 12 residues long. CDR3 amino acids: CAAEGGQAEQYF. In DNA, the CDR3 is TGTGCCGCGGAGGGGGGGCAGGCCGAGCAGTACTTC.

This clone came up once. The rearrangement uses TRBV5-6 and TRBJ2-2; weak D call: TRBD2 (5 bases). Germline V gives CDR1 SGHDT, CDR2 YYEEEE. CDR3 length: 16 residues. Trimming cost V 0 bases and J 11 bases, with 20 bases left between them. The CDR3 loop reads CASSLGNPHRGAELFF. In DNA form, the CDR3 reads TGTGCCAGCAGCTTGGGGAATCCTCACCGGGGAGCTGAGCTGTTTTTT.

The rearrangement links TRBV2 to TRBJ2-7; 7 bases align to TRBD1. Per germline, CDR1 SNHLY and CDR2 FYNNEI. J lost 7 bases, V lost 5 bases, and 5 bases had no gene match. The CDR3 runs to 12 residues. CDR3 DNA: TGTGCCAGCAGTCTGACAGGGCTTGAGCAGTACTTC. Translated: CASSLTGLEQYF. Filled out from reference TRBV2 and TRBJ2-7, the complete variable domain reads EPEVTQTPSHQVTQMGQEVILRCVPISNHLYFYWYRQILGQKVEFLVSFYNNEISEKSEIFDDQFSVERPDGSNFTLKIRSTKLEDSAMYFCASSLTGLEQYFGPGTRLTVT.

This clone was counted a few times. The chain combines TRBV10-3 with TRBJ1-1; no clear D. V lost 6 bases and J lost 1, with 12 bases in between. The CDR3 length is 14 residues. CDR1 is ENHRY, CDR2 SYGVKD, per germline. The CDR3 DNA is TGTGCCATCAGAAGCGTTCGGGGGAACACTGAAGCTTTCTTT. Translation gives CAIRSVRGNTEAFF.

Here the CDR3 DNA reads TGTGCCAGCACGTGGGGCCAGCTGGGGGCTTTCTTT. Translating it yields CASTWGQLGAFF. The rearrangement uses TRBV6-1 and TRBJ1-1; possibly TRBD1 for D (5 bases). V lost 7 bases and J 11 bases, leaving 17 bases between the germline ends. The germline V gene encodes CDR1 MNHNS and CDR2 SASEGT. There are 12 residues in the CDR3.

CDR3 loop: CASRRTGMNTEAFF. The CDR3 nucleotides are TGTGCCAGTAGAAGGACAGGAATGAACACTGAAGCTTTCTTT. The rearrangement joins TRBV19 to TRBJ1-1, with 7 bases that match TRBD1. The CDR3 covers 14 residues. Germline trimming cut 6 bases from V and 0 bases from J; bases unmatched to any gene: 4. In germline, CDR1 is LNHDA, CDR2 SQIVND (reference sequence). Full variable domain (missing parts from reference TRBV19 and TRBJ1-1): DGGITQSPKYLFRKEGQNVTLSCEQNLNHDAMYWYRQDPGQGLRLIYYSQIVNDFQKGDIAEGYSVSREKKESFPLTVTSAQKNPTAFYLCASRRTGMNTEAFFGQGTRLTVV.

The chain uses TRBV10-1 and TRBJ2-1; TRBD2 matches 10 bases. The germline gives CDR1 WNHNN, CDR2 SYGVQD (reference sequence). CDR3 length: 15 amino acids. Trimming at V came to 5 bases and at J to 8 bases, leaving 9 bases not matched to a gene. For the CDR3, the DNA is TGCGCCAGCAGTCGGGTCCTAGCGGGAGCTTATGAGCAGTTCTTC. Its protein product is CASSRVLAGAYEQFF.